The source of this T cell receptor beta chain is a study of blood T cell repertoires in COVID-19. About the study: COVID-19 samples, acute and convalescent, were from the United States, Italy and Spain. T cells, B-cell-depleted T cells, or PBMCs supplied cDNA or gDNA.

Per the study methods: Nucleated cell counts were estimated from reference gene primer amplification. The data were produced by immunoSEQ multiplex PCR, yet TCRdb's version contains in-frame clones alone and is incomplete. V and J calls and clone size are given by that table; D and trimming were obtained from the DNA. This sample carries 20,000 to 25,000 clones, around 88% of them seen once, and the ten largest clones take 8.8%. Germline V gives CDR1 LGHNA, CDR2 YNFKEQ. The CDR3 length is 18 residues. The trim removed 1 base at V and 0 bases at J, leaving 8 bases unmatched. The sequencing sample was made of peripheral blood. The sequence was obtained from a human donor with active COVID-19. The donor label of this sample is uncertain. The chain employs TRBV4-2 and TRBJ2-1, with 8 bases lining up with TRBD1. The CDR3 DNA reads as TGTGCCAGCAGCCAAGGGGTTTTCGGACAGGGCTCCTACAATGAGCAGTTCTTC. This gives the protein CASSQGVFGQGSYNEQFF.